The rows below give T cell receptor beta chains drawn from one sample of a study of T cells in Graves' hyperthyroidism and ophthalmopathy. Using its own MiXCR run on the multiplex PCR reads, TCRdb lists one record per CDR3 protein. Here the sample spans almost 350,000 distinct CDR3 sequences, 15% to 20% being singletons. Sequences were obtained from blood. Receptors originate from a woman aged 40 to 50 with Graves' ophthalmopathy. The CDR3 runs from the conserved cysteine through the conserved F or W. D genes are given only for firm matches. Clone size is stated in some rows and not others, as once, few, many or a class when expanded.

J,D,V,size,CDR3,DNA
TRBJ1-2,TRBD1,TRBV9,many,CASSVVEQGRPGSYGYTF,TGTGCCAGCAGCGTTGTTGAACAGGGGCGCCCCGGAAGCTATGGCTACACCTTC
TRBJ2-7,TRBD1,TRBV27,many,CASSHRGNGYEQYF,TGTGCCAGCAGTCACAGGGGCAATGGCTACGAGCAGTACTTC
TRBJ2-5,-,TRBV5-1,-,CASRATRLLETQYF,TGCGCCAGCAGAGCTACTCGTTTATTGGAGACCCAGTACTTC
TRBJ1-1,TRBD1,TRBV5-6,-,CASSLLRGTGGGFTEAFF,TGTGCCAGCAGCCTCCTCCGGGGGACAGGGGGCGGTTTCACTGAAGCTTTCTTT
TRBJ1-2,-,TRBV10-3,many,CAISESRKEGGYTF,TGTGCCATCAGTGAGTCGAGGAAGGAGGGTGGCTACACCTTC
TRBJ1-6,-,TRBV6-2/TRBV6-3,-,CASSYIGSSYNSPLHF,TGTGCCAGCAGTTACATCGGGAGCTCCTATAATTCACCCCTCCACTTT
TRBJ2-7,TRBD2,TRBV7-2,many,CASSRRASGYEQYF,TGTGCCAGCAGTAGACGGGCTAGCGGGTACGAGCAGTACTTC
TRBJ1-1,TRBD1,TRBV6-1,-,CASSADPGQLFF,TGTGCCAGCAGTGCCGACCCGGGACAGCTTTTCTTT
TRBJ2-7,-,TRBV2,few,CASMLSENYEQYF,TGTGCCAGCATGCTCAGCGAAAATTACGAGCAGTACTTC
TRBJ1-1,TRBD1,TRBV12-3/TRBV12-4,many,CASSAQGKGLSTEAFF,TGTGCCAGCAGTGCACAGGGGAAGGGTTTGAGCACTGAAGCTTTCTTT
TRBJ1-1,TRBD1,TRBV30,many,CAWSEGLQGTTEAFF,TGTGCCTGGAGTGAGGGGCTACAGGGGACCACTGAAGCTTTCTTT
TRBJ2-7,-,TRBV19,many,CASGGAALYEQYF,TGTGCCAGTGGGGGGGCGGCCCTCTACGAGCAGTACTTC
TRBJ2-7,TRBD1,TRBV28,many,CASSLSQKGASREQYF,TGTGCCAGCAGTTTGTCTCAGAAGGGGGCCTCTCGAGAGCAGTACTTC
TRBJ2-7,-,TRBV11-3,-,CASSLVPDIGRRPHSLYEQYF,TGTGCCAGCAGCTTAGTCCCGGATATAGGGAGGAGACCCCACTCTTTGTACGAGCAGTACTTC
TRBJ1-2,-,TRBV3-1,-,CASSQQGGAYGYTF,TGTGCCAGCAGCCAGCAGGGCGGGGCGTATGGCTACACCTTC
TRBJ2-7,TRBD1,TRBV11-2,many,CASSLVRGPKGSYEQYF,TGTGCCAGCAGCTTAGTCAGGGGGCCCAAGGGCTCCTACGAGCAGTACTTC
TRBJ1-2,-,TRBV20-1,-,CSAGPGSAGYTF,TGCAGTGCTGGACCAGGGAGTGCTGGCTACACCTTC
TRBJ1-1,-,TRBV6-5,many,CASGDTGRRMNTEAFF,TGTGCCAGCGGGGACACGGGACGGCGGATGAACACTGAAGCTTTCTTT
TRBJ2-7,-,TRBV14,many,CASSLGVGTYEQYF,TGTGCCAGCAGCCTTGGCGTGGGGACCTACGAGCAGTACTTC
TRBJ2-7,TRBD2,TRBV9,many,CASSVEGTSGSEQYF,TGTGCCAGCAGCGTAGAGGGGACTAGCGGCTCCGAGCAGTACTTC
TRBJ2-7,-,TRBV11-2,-,CASSGPPSYEQYF,TGTGCCAGCAGTGGACCCCCCTCCTACGAGCAGTACTTC
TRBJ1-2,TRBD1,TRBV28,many,CASSLRGPTHRGDYTF,TGTGCCAGCAGTCTCAGGGGGCCGACACACCGGGGAGACTACACCTTC
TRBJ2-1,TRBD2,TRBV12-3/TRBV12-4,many,CATQRDDSSNEQFF,TGTGCCACGCAGCGGGATGACTCCTCCAATGAGCAGTTCTTC
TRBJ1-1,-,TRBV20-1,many,CSAPWGVGGTEAFF,TGCAGTGCCCCATGGGGGGTTGGGGGAACTGAAGCTTTCTTT
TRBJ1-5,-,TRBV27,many,CASSSGGPPQPQHF,TGTGCCAGCAGCTCCGGGGGTCCCCCTCAGCCCCAGCATTTT
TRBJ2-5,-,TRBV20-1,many,CSARDGKEHF,TGCAGTGCTAGAGATGGGAAGGAACACTTC
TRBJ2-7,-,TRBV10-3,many,CAISDYGWSSYEQYF,TGTGCCATCAGTGATTACGGGTGGAGTTCCTACGAGCAGTACTTC
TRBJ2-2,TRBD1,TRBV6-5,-,CASSLQGAVTGELFF,TGTGCCAGCAGTCTACAGGGGGCGGTCACCGGGGAGCTGTTTTTT
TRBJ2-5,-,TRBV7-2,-,CASSLAGGPFETQYF,TGTGCCAGCAGCTTAGCGGGGGGGCCTTTTGAGACCCAGTACTTC
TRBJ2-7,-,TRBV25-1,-,CASSEGSSEQYF,TGTGCCAGCAGTGAAGGGTCTAGCGAGCAGTACTTC
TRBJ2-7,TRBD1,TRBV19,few,CASRGGQSYEQYF,TGTGCCAGTAGAGGGGGACAGTCCTACGAGCAGTACTTC
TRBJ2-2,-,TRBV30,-,CAWSARGRSHTGELFF,TGTGCCTGGAGTGCTCGGGGGCGTTCGCACACCGGGGAGCTGTTTTTT
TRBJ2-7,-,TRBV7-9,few,CASSFSLPYEQYF,TGTGCCAGCAGCTTTAGCTTGCCCTACGAGCAGTACTTC
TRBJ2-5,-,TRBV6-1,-,CASSEASGETQYF,TGTGCCAGCAGTGAAGCAAGCGGAGAGACCCAGTACTTC
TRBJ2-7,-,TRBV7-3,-,CASSLTLGRPAYEQYF,TGTGCCAGCAGCTTAACCCTGGGCCGCCCGGCATACGAGCAGTACTTC
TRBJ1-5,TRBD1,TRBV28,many,CASSFLQGDVQPQHF,TGTGCCAGCAGTTTTCTCCAGGGGGATGTTCAGCCCCAGCATTTT
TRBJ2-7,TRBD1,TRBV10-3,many,CAMGHPDRAPYEQYF,TGTGCCATGGGCCATCCGGACAGGGCCCCCTACGAGCAGTACTTC
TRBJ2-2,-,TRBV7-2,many,CASSLVDLGELFF,TGTGCCAGCAGCTTAGTGGATCTCGGGGAGCTGTTTTTT
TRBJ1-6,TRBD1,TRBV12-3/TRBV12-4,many,CASSLGDRDLSPLHF,TGTGCCAGCAGTTTAGGGGACAGGGACTTATCGCCCCTCCACTTT
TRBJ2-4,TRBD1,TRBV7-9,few,CASSLYRGEGNIQYF,TGTGCCAGCAGCTTGTACAGGGGCGAGGGAAACATTCAGTACTTC
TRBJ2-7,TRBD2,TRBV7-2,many,CASSLGPGLAGSHEQYF,TGTGCCAGCAGCTTAGGCCCGGGACTAGCGGGAAGCCACGAGCAGTACTTC
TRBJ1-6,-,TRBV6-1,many,CASTEQGSHSPLHF,TGTGCCAGCACCGAACAGGGCTCGCATTCACCCCTCCACTTT
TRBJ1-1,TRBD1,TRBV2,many,CASSATGLTEAFF,TGTGCCAGCAGTGCGACAGGGCTCACTGAAGCTTTCTTT
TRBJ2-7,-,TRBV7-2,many,CASSLARGTDSYEQYF,TGTGCCAGCAGCTTAGCGCGGGGGACAGACTCCTACGAGCAGTACTTC
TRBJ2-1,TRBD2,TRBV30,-,CAWSVASGSGWANEQFF,TGTGCCTGGAGTGTGGCTAGCGGGAGCGGGTGGGCAAATGAGCAGTTCTTC